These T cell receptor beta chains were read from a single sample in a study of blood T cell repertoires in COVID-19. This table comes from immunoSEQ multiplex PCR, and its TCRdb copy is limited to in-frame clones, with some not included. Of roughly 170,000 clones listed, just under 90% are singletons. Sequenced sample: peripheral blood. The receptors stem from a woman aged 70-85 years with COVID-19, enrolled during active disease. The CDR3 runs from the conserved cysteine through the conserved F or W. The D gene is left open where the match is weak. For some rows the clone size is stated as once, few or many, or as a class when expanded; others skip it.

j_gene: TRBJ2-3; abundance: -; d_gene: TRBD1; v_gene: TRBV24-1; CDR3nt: TGTGCCACCAGTGATCCGCCGGGACAGGGGACAGATACGCAGTATTTT; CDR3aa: CATSDPPGQGTDTQYF
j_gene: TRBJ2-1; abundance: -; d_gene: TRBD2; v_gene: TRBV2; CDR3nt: TGTGCCAGCAGGGGACTAGCGGGAGTTGAGCAGTTCTTC; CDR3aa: CASRGLAGVEQFF
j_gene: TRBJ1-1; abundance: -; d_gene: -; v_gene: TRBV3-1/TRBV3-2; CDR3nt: TGTGCCAGCAGCCAAGAAGGGGCGGTTCTTGGAGCTTTCTTT; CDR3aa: CASSQEGAVLGAFF
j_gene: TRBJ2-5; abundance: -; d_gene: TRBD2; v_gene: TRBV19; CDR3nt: TGTGCCAGCTCAGGACTAGCGGGAGGGGAGACCCAGTACTTC; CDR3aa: CASSGLAGGETQYF
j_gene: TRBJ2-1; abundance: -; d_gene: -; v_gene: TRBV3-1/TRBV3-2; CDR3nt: TGTGCCAGCAGCCAAGCCGGGAGTAGTCATGAGCAGTTCTTC; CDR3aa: CASSQAGSSHEQFF
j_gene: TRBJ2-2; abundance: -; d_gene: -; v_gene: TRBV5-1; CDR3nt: TGCGCCAGCAGCTTCCTTCCGGGACACCAGAACACCGGGGAGCTGTTTTTT; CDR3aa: CASSFLPGHQNTGELFF
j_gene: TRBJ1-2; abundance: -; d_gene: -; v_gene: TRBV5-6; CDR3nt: TGTGCCAGCAGCCTCTCAGGGCACTATGGCTACACCTTC; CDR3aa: CASSLSGHYGYTF
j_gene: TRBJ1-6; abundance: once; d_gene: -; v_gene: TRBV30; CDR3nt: TGTGCCTGGAGTCCGGGGGGGGAGAATTCACCCCTCCACTTT; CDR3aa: CAWSPGGENSPLHF
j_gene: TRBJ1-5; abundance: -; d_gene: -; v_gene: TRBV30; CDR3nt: TGTGCCTGGAGTTATAGCAATCAGCCCCAGCATTTT; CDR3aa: CAWSYSNQPQHF
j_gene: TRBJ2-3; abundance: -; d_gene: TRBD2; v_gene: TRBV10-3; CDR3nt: TGTGCCATCAGGACAGCGGGAGGGAGGGCAGATACGCAGTATTTT; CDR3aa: CAIRTAGGRADTQYF
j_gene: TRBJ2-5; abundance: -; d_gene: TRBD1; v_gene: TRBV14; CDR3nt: TGTGCCAGCAGCCCGACAGGGTTGGAGACCCAGTACTTC; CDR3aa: CASSPTGLETQYF
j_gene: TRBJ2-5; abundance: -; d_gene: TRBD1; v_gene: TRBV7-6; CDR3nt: TGTGCCAGCAGCATGGGACAGGGCGAGACCCAGTACTTC; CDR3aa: CASSMGQGETQYF
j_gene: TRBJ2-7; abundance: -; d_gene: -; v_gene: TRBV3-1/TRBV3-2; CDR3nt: TGTGCCAGCAGCCAAGAGGCGGGGTCGACCTACGAGCAGTACTTC; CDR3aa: CASSQEAGSTYEQYF
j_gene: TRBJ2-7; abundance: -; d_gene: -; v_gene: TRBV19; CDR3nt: TGTGCCAGTAGTATCTTTTCAGCGGGCCCCTACGAGCAGTACTTC; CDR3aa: CASSIFSAGPYEQYF
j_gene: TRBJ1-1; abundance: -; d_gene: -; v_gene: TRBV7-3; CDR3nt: TGTGCCAGCAGCTTGGGACCAGGGGACCGAGCTTTCTTT; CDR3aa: CASSLGPGDRAFF
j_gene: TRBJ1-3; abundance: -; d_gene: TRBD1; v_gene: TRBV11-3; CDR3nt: TGTGCCAGCAGCCACGGGACAGGGGGTTACACCATATATTTT; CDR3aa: CASSHGTGGYTIYF
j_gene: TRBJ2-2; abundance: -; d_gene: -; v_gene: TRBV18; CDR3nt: TGTGCCAGCTCCCTCAGGGCCGACGGGGAGCTGTTTTTT; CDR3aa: CASSLRADGELFF
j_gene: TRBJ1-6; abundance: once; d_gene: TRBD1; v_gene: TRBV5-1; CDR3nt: TGCGCCAGCAGGACAGGGATAATGGGTAATTCACCCCTCCACTTT; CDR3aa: CASRTGIMGNSPLHF
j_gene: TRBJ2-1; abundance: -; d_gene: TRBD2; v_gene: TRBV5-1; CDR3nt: TGCGCCAGCAGTTTTAGAATAGCGGGCGATGAGCAGTTCTTC; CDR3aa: CASSFRIAGDEQFF
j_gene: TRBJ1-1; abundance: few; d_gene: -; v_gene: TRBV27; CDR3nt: TGTGCCAGCAGTTTTAGCGGATACACTGAAGCTTTCTTT; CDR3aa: CASSFSGYTEAFF
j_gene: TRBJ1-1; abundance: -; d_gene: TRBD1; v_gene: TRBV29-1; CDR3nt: TGCAGCGTTGTAGGGGACAGGGTTAGCACTGAAGCTTTCTTT; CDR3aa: CSVVGDRVSTEAFF
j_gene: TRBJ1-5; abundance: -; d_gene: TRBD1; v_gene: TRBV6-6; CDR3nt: TGTGCCAGTAGGGGGCTTGGTCAGCCCCAGCATTTT; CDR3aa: CASRGLGQPQHF
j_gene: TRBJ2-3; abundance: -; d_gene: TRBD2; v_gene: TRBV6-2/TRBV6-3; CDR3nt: TGTGCCAGCAGTTTAAGGACTAGCGGGAGCACAGATACGCAGTATTTT; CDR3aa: CASSLRTSGSTDTQYF
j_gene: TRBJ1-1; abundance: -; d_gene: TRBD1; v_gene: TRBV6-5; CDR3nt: TGTGCCAGCAGTAAATGGGACAGGGCCATCGCTGAAGCTTTCTTT; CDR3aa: CASSKWDRAIAEAFF
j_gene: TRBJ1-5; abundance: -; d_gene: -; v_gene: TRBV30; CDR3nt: TGTGCCTGGACCAACAGGGACGATCAGCCCCAGCATTTT; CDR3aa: CAWTNRDDQPQHF
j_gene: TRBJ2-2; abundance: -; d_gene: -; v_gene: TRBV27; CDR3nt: TGTGCCAGCAGTTTAGACAGAATGAACACCGGGGAGCTGTTTTTT; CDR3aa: CASSLDRMNTGELFF
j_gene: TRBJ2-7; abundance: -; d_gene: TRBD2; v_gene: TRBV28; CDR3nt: TGTGCCAGCAGTTTGGGGCTAGCGGGAGGATTGATGCACGAGCAGTACTTC; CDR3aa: CASSLGLAGGLMHEQYF
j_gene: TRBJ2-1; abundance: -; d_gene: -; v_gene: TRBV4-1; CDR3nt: TGCGCCAGCAGCCAGGGCGAGGGTGTCGGCTACAATGAGCAGTTCTTC; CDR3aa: CASSQGEGVGYNEQFF
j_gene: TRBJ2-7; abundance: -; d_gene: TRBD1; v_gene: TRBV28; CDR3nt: TGTGCCAGCAGTTTAGACAGGGCCCACGAGCAGTACTTC; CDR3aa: CASSLDRAHEQYF
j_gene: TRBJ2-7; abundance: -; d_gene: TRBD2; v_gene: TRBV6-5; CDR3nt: TGTGCCAGCAGTTACCCGAGCCCAGCGGGAGATCTCGAGCAGTACTTC; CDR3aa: CASSYPSPAGDLEQYF
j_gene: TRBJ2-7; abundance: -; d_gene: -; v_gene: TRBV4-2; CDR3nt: TGTGCCAGCAGCCAAGATCTAAATTCGGGGGAGCAGTACTTC; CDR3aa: CASSQDLNSGEQYF
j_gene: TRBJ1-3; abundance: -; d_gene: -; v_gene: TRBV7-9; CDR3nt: TGTGCCAGCAGCCCTATTACCAGGGGAAACACCATATATTTT; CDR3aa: CASSPITRGNTIYF
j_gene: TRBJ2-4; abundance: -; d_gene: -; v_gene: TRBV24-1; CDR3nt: TGTGCCACCAGTGGGGACGTGGGGGCGGCCAAAAACATTCAGTACTTC; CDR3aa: CATSGDVGAAKNIQYF
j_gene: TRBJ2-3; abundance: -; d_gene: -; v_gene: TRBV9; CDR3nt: TGTGCCAGCAGCGTAGCCCCACTGGAGCGGAGCCCCACAGATACGCAGTATTTT; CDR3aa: CASSVAPLERSPTDTQYF
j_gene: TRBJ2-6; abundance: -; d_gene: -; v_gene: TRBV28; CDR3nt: TGTGCCAGCAGTTTACCTAAGTCATACTCTGGGGCCAACGTCCTGACTTTC; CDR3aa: CASSLPKSYSGANVLTF
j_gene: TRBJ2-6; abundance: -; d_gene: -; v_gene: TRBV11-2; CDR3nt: TGTGCCAGCAGCTCGGGACTGATCTCTGGGGCCAACGTCCTGACTTTC; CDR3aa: CASSSGLISGANVLTF
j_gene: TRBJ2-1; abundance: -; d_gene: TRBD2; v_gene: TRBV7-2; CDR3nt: TGTGCCAGCAGCCAACTAGCGTCAAACAATGAGCAGTTCTTC; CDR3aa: CASSQLASNNEQFF
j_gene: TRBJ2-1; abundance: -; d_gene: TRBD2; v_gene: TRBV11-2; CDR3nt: TGTGCCAGCAGCTACGACACGGGACTAGCGGGTGGAAGGGGTGAGCAGTTCTTC; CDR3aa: CASSYDTGLAGGRGEQFF
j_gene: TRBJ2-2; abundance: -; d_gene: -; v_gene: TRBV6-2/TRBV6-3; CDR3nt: TGTGCCAGCCGTTTCCGGACAGCCTATGGGTTAGGGAACACCGGGGAGCTGTTTTTT; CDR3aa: CASRFRTAYGLGNTGELFF
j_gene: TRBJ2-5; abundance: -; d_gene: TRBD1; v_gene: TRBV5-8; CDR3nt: TGTGCCAGCAGCCCGAACAGGGGGATGGAAGAGACCCAGTACTTC; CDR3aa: CASSPNRGMEETQYF
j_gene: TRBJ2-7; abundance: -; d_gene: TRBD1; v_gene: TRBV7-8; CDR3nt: TGTGCCAGCCGGAACAGGGGATACGCTTCCTACGAGCAGTACTTC; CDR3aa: CASRNRGYASYEQYF
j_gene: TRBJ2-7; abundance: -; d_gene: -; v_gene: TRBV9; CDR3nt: TGTGCCAGCAGCGTGTCCGGGTCCTACGAGCAGTACTTC; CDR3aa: CASSVSGSYEQYF
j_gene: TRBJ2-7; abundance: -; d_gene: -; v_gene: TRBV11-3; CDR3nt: TGTGCCAGCAGCCGCCCTACCTACGAGCAGTACTTC; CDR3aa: CASSRPTYEQYF
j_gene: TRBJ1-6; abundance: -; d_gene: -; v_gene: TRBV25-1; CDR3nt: TGTGCCAGCAGTGCAACCGGGACTTTAGCCTCACCCCTCCACTTT; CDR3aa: CASSATGTLASPLHF
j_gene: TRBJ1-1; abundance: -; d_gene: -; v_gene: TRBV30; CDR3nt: TGTGCCTGGGAAGGGGGAAGAACTGAAGCTTTCTTT; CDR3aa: CAWEGGRTEAFF
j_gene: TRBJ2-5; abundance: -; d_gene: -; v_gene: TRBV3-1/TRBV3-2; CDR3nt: TGTGCCAGCAGCCAATGGGGACAACACCAAGAGACCCAGTACTTC; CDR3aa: CASSQWGQHQETQYF